The present T cell receptor beta chain was sequenced within a study of regulatory T cells in long-lasting Graves disease. The overall study: Antithyroid drug intake by newly diagnosed Graves' patients had lasted under 3 months. Study-wide points: With some 2,500 shared public clonotypes, persistent patients exceeded new patients, who shared more than 750.

Germline CDR1 is LGHDT and CDR2 is YNNKEL (reference sequence). V was pared by 4 bases and J by 3 bases, with 22 bases between. This CDR3 is built from 17 residues. Described time point: newly diagnosed GD, antithyroid drugs for less than 3 months. The TCR library was prepared using RNA isolated from PBMCs. Relying on iRepertoire HTBI primers and Arm-PCR of CDR3 regions, the team built TCR beta libraries. One entry per CDR3 protein, called by TCRdb with MiXCR from the multiplex PCR reads. There are 680,000 or so distinct CDR3 sequences in the sample; 16% occur only once, and about 18% lies in the top ten. This clonotype was seen only a few times. Its antigen remains unknown. A further study also used this sample, focusing on T cells in Graves' hyperthyroidism and ophthalmopathy. From that paper: The TCR CDR3 first-round RT-PCR relied on the HTBI primer set. Before onset, by a median of around six months, the model predicted ophthalmopathy.

The receptor was isolated from a woman younger than 45 with Graves disease. V is TRBV3-1 and J is TRBJ2-7; D is possibly TRBD2 (6 bases). This sample comprised peripheral blood mononuclear cells (PBMCs), obtained at new diagnosis, from a patient treated with antithyroid drugs. The CDR3 nucleotides read TGTGCCAGCAGCCTCTGGAGGGAATCCCGAAATCGCTACGAGCAGTACTTC. It encodes CASSLWRESRNRYEQYF.